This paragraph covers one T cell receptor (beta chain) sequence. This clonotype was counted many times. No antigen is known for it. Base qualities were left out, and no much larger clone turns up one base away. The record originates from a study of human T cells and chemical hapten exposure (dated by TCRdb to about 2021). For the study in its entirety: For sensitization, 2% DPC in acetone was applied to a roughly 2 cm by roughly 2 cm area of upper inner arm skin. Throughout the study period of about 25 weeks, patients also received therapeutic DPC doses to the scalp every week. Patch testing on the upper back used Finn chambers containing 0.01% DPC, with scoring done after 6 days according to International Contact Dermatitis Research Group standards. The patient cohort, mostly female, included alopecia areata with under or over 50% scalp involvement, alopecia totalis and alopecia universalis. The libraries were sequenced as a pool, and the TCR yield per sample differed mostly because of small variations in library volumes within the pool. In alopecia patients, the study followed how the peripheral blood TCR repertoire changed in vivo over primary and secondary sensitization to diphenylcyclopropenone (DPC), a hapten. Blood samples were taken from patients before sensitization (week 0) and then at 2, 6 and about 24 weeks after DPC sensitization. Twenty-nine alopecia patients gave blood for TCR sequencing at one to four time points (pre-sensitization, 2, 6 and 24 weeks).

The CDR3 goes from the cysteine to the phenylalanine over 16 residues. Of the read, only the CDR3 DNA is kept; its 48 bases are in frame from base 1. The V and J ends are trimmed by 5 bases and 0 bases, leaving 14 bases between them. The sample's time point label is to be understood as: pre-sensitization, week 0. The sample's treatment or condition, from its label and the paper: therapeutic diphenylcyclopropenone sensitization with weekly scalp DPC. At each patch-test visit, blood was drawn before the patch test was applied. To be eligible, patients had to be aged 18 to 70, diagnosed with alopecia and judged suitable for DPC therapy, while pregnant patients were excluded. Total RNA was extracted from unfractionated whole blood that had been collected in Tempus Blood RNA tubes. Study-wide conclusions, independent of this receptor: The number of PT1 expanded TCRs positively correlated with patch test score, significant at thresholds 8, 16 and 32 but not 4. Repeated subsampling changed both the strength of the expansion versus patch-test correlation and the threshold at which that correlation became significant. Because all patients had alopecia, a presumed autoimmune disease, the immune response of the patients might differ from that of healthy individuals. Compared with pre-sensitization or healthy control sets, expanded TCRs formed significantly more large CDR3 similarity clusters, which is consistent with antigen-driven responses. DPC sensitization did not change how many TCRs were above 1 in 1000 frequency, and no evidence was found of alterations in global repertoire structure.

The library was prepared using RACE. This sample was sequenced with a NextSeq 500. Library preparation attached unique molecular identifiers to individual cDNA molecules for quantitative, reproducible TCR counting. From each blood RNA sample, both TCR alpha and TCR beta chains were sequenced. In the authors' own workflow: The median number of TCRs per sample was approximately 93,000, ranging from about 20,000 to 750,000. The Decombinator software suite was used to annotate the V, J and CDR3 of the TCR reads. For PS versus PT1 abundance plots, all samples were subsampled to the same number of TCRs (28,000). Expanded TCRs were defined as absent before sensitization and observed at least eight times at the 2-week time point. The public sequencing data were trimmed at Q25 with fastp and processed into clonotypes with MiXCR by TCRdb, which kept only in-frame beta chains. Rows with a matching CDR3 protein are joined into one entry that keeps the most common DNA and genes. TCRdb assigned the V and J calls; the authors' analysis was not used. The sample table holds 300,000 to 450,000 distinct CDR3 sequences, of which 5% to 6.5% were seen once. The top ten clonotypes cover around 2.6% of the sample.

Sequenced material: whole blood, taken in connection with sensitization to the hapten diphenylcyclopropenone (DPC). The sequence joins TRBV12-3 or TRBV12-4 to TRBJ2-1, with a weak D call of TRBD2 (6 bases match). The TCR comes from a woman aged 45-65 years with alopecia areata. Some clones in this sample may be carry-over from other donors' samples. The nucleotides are TGTGCCAGCAGTCCCCGGGACTCACGCTCCTACAATGAGCAGTTCTTC. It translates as CASSPRDSRSYNEQFF.